Each of the 11 T cell receptor beta chains below was sequenced from the same sample in a study of CD8 T cells in Susac syndrome. RNA was extracted with the RNeasy kit, and a quantity of 0.5 to 1 ug was reverse transcribed using random hexamers. Each CDR3 protein is one row after TCRdb ran MiXCR on the immunoSEQ multiplex PCR reads. The data show about 250,000 distinct CDR3 sequences, 90% to 95% seen once. Sequenced input: CD4+ T cells from PBMCs. The source is a human donor with multiple sclerosis.

The rearrangement links TRBV20-1 to TRBJ2-5; a possible D gene is TRBD1 (5 bases). Trimming took 6 bases from V and 5 from J, leaving 19 bases between them. This CDR3 contains 14 residues. Germline-derived CDR1 and CDR2 are DFQATT and SNEGSKA (reference sequence). The CDR3 sequence: CSASVGRVSETQYF. The CDR3 bases are TGCAGTGCAAGCGTCGGCAGGGTATCTGAGACCCAGTACTTC.

The rearrangement links TRBV27 to TRBJ2-2; 7 nucleotides align to TRBD1. Germline-derived CDR1 and CDR2 are MNHEY and SMNVEV (reference sequence). CDR3 length equals 14 residues. V gave up 7 bases and J gave up 6 bases; unmatched junction bases: 8. For the CDR3, the DNA is TGTGCCAGCAAGAAACAGGGGCTACCCGGGGAGCTGTTTTTT. Protein product: CASKKQGLPGELFF.

This chain uses TRBV5-1 with TRBJ1-1; D is unclear. The germline gives CDR1 SGHRS, CDR2 YFSETQ. V shed 4 bases and J shed 1 base, with 11 bases lying between them. The CDR3 length is 14 residues. CDR3 in DNA: TGCGCCAGCAGCCCGGCGTCGGCGAACACTGAAGCTTTCTTT. It is translated as CASSPASANTEAFF.

This rearrangement joins TRBV6-2 or TRBV6-3 to TRBJ1-2; D uncertain. Trimming pared 7 bases from V and 4 bases from J, leaving 16 bases between. Germline loops: CDR1 MNHEY, CDR2 SVGEGT. The CDR3 has 14 amino acids. CDR3 DNA sequence: TGTGCCAGCATAGGACCGTTGCTGAGCTATGGCTACACCTTC. Translating gives CASIGPLLSYGYTF.

This clonotype was seen more than once but under ten times. This chain links TRBV11-3 with TRBJ2-3; D not certain. Looked up from germline, CDR1 is SGHNT and CDR2 is YENEEA. This CDR3 contains 15 residues. The V end lost 0 bases, the J end lost 0 bases, and 7 bases lay between the germline ends. The CDR3 DNA reads TGTGCCAGCAGCTTAGAAGGGCCGAGCACAGATACGCAGTATTTT. Amino acids: CASSLEGPSTDTQYF.

This clonotype has just a few counts. The chain joins TRBV5-6 to TRBJ2-6; D gene unclear. Germline V gene sequence: CDR1 SGHDT, CDR2 YYEEEE. V was pared by 3 bases and J by 0 bases, with 7 bases between. The CDR3 loop spans 15 amino acids. The CDR3 coding sequence is TGTGCCAGCAGCTATCGGAACTCTGGGGCCAACGTCCTGACTTTC. Translation: CASSYRNSGANVLTF.

This clonotype has just one count. The J gene is TRBJ1-5, the V gene TRBV2, with D maybe TRBD1 (5 bases). Trimming took off 8 bases at V and 0 bases at J, with 11 bases between the two ends. Germline CDR1 and CDR2: SNHLY and FYNNEI. This CDR3 region has 14 residues. CDR3 nucleotide sequence: TGTGCCAGCCTGGGACTTAATAGCAATCAGCCCCAGCATTTT. Its protein is CASLGLNSNQPQHF.

J is TRBJ2-1 and V is TRBV6-5; D unresolved. The CDR3 length is 12 residues. V gave up 8 bases and J gave up 5 bases, with 10 bases separating them. Per germline, CDR1 MNHEY and CDR2 SVGAGI. The CDR3 region has the DNA TGTGCCAGCCGGTCCGTACACAATGAGCAGTTCTTC. Amino acid sequence: CASRSVHNEQFF.

CDR3 amino acids: CASSGGARTANTEAFF. The CDR3 DNA reads TGTGCCAGCAGTGGCGGAGCTCGGACAGCGAACACTGAAGCTTTCTTT. This sequence joins TRBV6-1 and TRBJ1-1; tentatively, D is TRBD1 (6 bases). V dropped 4 bases and J dropped 1 base, with 16 bases sitting between them. Germline CDR1 is MNHNS and CDR2 is SASEGT. This CDR3 has 16 residues.

The genes are TRBV2 and TRBJ1-5; 12 nucleotides agree with TRBD1. Germline CDR1 SNHLY, CDR2 FYNNEI. This CDR3 region has 16 residues. Germline trimming cut 6 bases from V and 2 bases from J; bases unmatched to any gene: 5. The CDR3 DNA reads as TGTGCCAGCAGAGGGACAGGGGGCGCGGGCAATCAGCCCCAGCATTTT. Translation gives CASRGTGGAGNQPQHF.

The chain is built from TRBV19 and TRBJ1-1, with TRBD1 matching 8 bases. The germline V gene has CDR1 LNHDA and CDR2 SQIVND (reference sequence). V shed 4 bases and J 7 bases; nucleotides not matched to a gene: 11. The CDR3 runs to 15 residues. The CDR3 region is CASSTRSDRALEAFF. The CDR3 DNA reads as TGTGCCAGTAGTACACGCTCGGACAGGGCCCTTGAAGCTTTCTTT. Full variable domain (outside the CDR3, taken from reference TRBV19 and TRBJ1-1): DGGITQSPKYLFRKEGQNVTLSCEQNLNHDAMYWYRQDPGQGLRLIYYSQIVNDFQKGDIAEGYSVSREKKESFPLTVTSAQKNPTAFYLCASSTRSDRALEAFFGQGTRLTVV.